These 23 T cell receptor beta chains came from one sample sequenced in a study of graft-versus-host responses after intestinal transplantation. The table came from immunoSEQ multiplex PCR; TCRdb's copy has only in-frame clones and leaves some out. Of under 95,000 clones in the sample, roughly nine tenths were seen once. These receptors lack a known antigen. This specimen consisted of unstimulated CD4+ T cells sorted from spleen or lymph node cells, obtained before transplant. All receptors derive from a human donor who was the organ donor for an intestinal transplant.

The chain couples TRBV5-4 to TRBJ1-6; the D gene is possibly TRBD1 (5 bases). The CDR3 consists of 15 residues. Germline lookup yields CDR1 SGHNT and CDR2 YYREEE (reference sequence). V was cut by 8 bases and J by 3 bases, with 15 bases left in between. As DNA, the CDR3 is TGTGCCAGTAATTACGGGGGACTCTATAATTCACCCCTCCACTTT. Its protein is CASNYGGLYNSPLHF.

This clone came up a few times. The chain is built from TRBV13 and TRBJ2-7; 10 positions agree with TRBD1. The CDR3 extends over 16 amino acids. From germline, CDR1 is PRHDT and CDR2 FYEKMQ (reference sequence). Trimming cost V 5 bases and J 4 bases; bases outside gene matches: 11. Here the CDR3 reads CASSPGLGTGVYEQYF. In nucleotides, the CDR3 is TGTGCCAGCAGCCCGGGTCTCGGGACAGGGGTGTACGAGCAGTACTTC. The full variable domain, in which reference TRBV13 and TRBJ2-7 provide the parts outside the CDR3, is AAGVIQSPRHLIKEKRETATLKCYPIPRHDTVYWYQQGPGQDPQFLISFYEKMQSDKGSIPDRFSAQQFSDYHSELNMSSLELGDSALYFCASSPGLGTGVYEQYFGPGTRLTVT.

The chain carries TRBV5-1 and TRBJ1-1; 10 bases align to TRBD1. With V trimmed by 0 bases and J by 3 bases, 2 bases remained unmatched. The CDR3 is made up of 15 amino acids. In germline, CDR1 is SGHRS, CDR2 YFSETQ. For the CDR3, the DNA is TGCGCCAGCAGCTTGGCCGGGACAGGGGACACTGAAGCTTTCTTT. The encoded protein is CASSLAGTGDTEAFF.

The V and J genes are TRBV2 and TRBJ2-5; 9 positions match TRBD2. The junction had 10 bases not matched to a gene; V was cut back by 6 bases and J by 2 bases. This CDR3 is 16 amino acids long. Germline-derived CDR1 and CDR2 are SNHLY and FYNNEI. CDR3 protein: CASRTGGGGRQETQYF. Written as DNA, the CDR3 is TGTGCCAGCAGGACTGGCGGGGGGGGGAGACAAGAGACCCAGTACTTC.

The chain is built from TRBV11-1 and TRBJ2-1; 7 bases fit TRBD2. Germline values: CDR1 SGHAT, CDR2 FQDESV (reference sequence). CDR3 length: 16 amino acids. V dropped 3 bases and J dropped 1; count of bases not matched to a gene: 6. CDR3 in DNA: TGTGCCAGCAGCTTGGGAGGGCACACATCCTACAATGAGCAGTTCTTC. Amino acids: CASSLGGHTSYNEQFF.

V gene TRBV9 combines with J gene TRBJ2-2; 12 bases align to TRBD2. The CDR3 sequence is 17 residues long. The V and J ends lost 0 bases and 7 bases, in that order; junction bases with no gene match: 7. CDR1 is SGDLS and CDR2 is YYNGEE in the germline V gene. The CDR3 here is CASSVAPRTSGNGELFF. As DNA, the CDR3 is TGTGCCAGCAGCGTAGCTCCCCGGACTAGCGGGAACGGGGAGCTGTTTTTT.

This clone came up a few times. This rearrangement joins TRBV4-2 to TRBJ2-5; 7 bases line up with TRBD2. V lost 0 bases to trimming and J lost 4 bases; unmatched junction nucleotides: 8. The germline CDR1 and CDR2 sequences are LGHNA and YNFKEQ. CDR3 length: 16 amino acids. Here the CDR3 reads CASSQERGGRGETQYF. The CDR3 bases are TGTGCCAGCAGCCAAGAAAGGGGCGGGAGAGGAGAGACCCAGTACTTC.

J is TRBJ2-3 and V is TRBV2, with 7 bases matching TRBD1. Germline V gives CDR1 SNHLY, CDR2 FYNNEI. The CDR3 covers 15 residues. V lost 5 bases to trimming and J lost 11 bases; unmatched junction nucleotides: 16. CDR3 sequence (DNA): TGTGCCAGCAGTTACAGGGAGACAGGGAGTGGCGGGCAGTATTTT. It codes for CASSYRETGSGGQYF.

The chain employs TRBV28 and TRBJ2-1; tentative D call: TRBD2 (5 bases). The germline V gene encodes CDR1 MDHEN and CDR2 SYDVKM. The CDR3 contains 14 residues. Trimming shortened V by 4 bases and J by 8 bases, and 15 bases separated the two germline ends. CDR3 nucleotides: TGTGCCAGCAGTTCAAGCCGGACTTTGGATGAGCAGTTCTTC. The encoded protein is CASSSSRTLDEQFF. The full variable domain, completed using reference TRBV28 and TRBJ2-1, is DVKVTQSSRYLVKRTGEKVFLECVQDMDHENMFWYRQDPGLGLRLIYFSYDVKMKEKGDIPEGYSVSREKKERFSLILESASTNQTSMYLCASSSSRTLDEQFFGPGTRLTVL.

V gene TRBV6-5 combines with J gene TRBJ2-7; 8 positions match TRBD2. Unmatched junction bases numbered 5, after V lost 6 bases and J lost 4 bases. From germline, CDR1 is MNHEY and CDR2 SVGAGI. The CDR3 is 13 residues long. The CDR3 spells CASRLTSVYEQYF. The CDR3, as DNA: TGTGCCAGCAGGCTGACTAGCGTGTACGAGCAGTACTTC.

This chain links TRBV6-6 with TRBJ2-4; D may be TRBD1 (6 bases). The CDR3 has 15 amino acids. V lost 6 bases, J lost 0 bases, and 12 bases lay in between. CDR1 is MNHNY and CDR2 is SVGAGI in the germline V gene (reference sequence). CDR3 sequence: CASSRQDLAKNIQYF. DNA of the CDR3: TGTGCCAGCAGCCGACAGGACCTAGCCAAAAACATTCAGTACTTC.

V and J are TRBV9 and TRBJ1-4; D is uncertain. This CDR3 comprises 14 residues. V shed 3 bases and J shed 8 bases, with 14 bases lying between them. Germline lookup yields CDR1 SGDLS and CDR2 YYNGEE. The CDR3 DNA follows: TGTGCCAGCAGCGCCGGGTTGAGCGGGGAAAAACTGTTTTTT. The encoded protein is CASSAGLSGEKLFF.

The CDR3 sequence: CASSQDPGLAGDNEQFF. Here the CDR3 DNA reads TGCGCCAGCAGCCAAGATCCCGGACTAGCGGGGGACAATGAGCAGTTCTTC. V is TRBV4-3 and J is TRBJ2-1; 13 bases are a match to TRBD2. Germline values: CDR1 LGHNA, CDR2 YSLEER. The CDR3 sequence is 17 residues long. Trimming took 0 bases from V and 5 from J; bases not matched to a gene: 4.

This chain uses TRBV5-1 with TRBJ1-4; perhaps TRBD1 as D (5 bases). CDR3 length equals 16 residues. Trimming took off 0 bases at V and 2 bases at J, with 11 bases between the two ends. Looked up from germline, CDR1 is SGHRS and CDR2 is YFSETQ. The CDR3 coding sequence is TGCGCCAGCAGCTTGGAAGGGGTGGCGACTAATGAAAAACTGTTTTTT. Its translation is CASSLEGVATNEKLFF. The variable domain in full, with the rest retrieved from reference TRBV5-1 and TRBJ1-4, is KAGVTQTPRYLIKTRGQQVTLSCSPISGHRSVSWYQQTPGQGLQFLFEYFSETQRNKGNFPGRFSGRQFSNSRSEMNVSTLELGDSALYLCASSLEGVATNEKLFFGSGTQLSVL.

This clone was counted between two and nine times. This CDR3 reads CASSLRVTGRETQYF. The CDR3 DNA follows: TGTGCCAGCAGCTTAAGGGTGACAGGGAGGGAGACCCAGTACTTC. The V and J genes are TRBV7-6 and TRBJ2-5, with a weak D call TRBD1 (7 bases). There are 15 residues in the CDR3. V lost 2 bases, J lost 5 bases, and 15 bases lay in between. Looked up from germline, CDR1 is SGHVS and CDR2 is FNYEAQ.

The chain employs TRBV19 and TRBJ2-3, with a possible D match to TRBD2 (5 bases). This CDR3 has 15 amino acids. Germline V gene sequence: CDR1 LNHDA, CDR2 SQIVND (reference sequence). The germline V and J ends were trimmed by 5 bases and 5 bases, with 17 bases remaining between them. This CDR3 is CASSPRTPMGDTQYF. CDR3 DNA sequence: TGTGCCAGTAGTCCCCGGACTCCCATGGGAGATACGCAGTATTTT.

The chain couples TRBV7-9 to TRBJ1-2; TRBD1 matches 8 bases. The germline CDR1 and CDR2 sequences are SEHNR and FQNEAQ (reference sequence). Trimming removed 10 bases from V and 3 bases from J; junction bases left unmatched: 7. The CDR3 runs 13 residues. This CDR3 is CAIDRGDDYGYTF. Written as DNA, the CDR3 is TGTGCCATCGACAGGGGAGACGACTATGGCTACACCTTC. The variable domain in full, completed from reference TRBV7-9 and TRBJ1-2, reads DTGVSQNPRHKITKRGQNVTFRCDPISEHNRLYWYRQTLGQGPEFLTYFQNEAQLEKSRLLSDRFSAERPKGSFSTLEIQRTEQGDSAMYLCAIDRGDDYGYTFGSGTRLTVV.

This chain links TRBV2 with TRBJ1-2; D uncertain. CDR1 is SNHLY, CDR2 FYNNEI, per germline. Trimming took off 2 bases at V and 6 bases at J, with 10 bases between the two ends. The CDR3 contains 13 residues. Written as DNA, the CDR3 is TGTGCCAGCAGTGAACTGAGGTGGCATGGCTACACCTTC. This translates into CASSELRWHGYTF.

J is TRBJ2-5 and V is TRBV10-3, with 9 bases identical to TRBD1. The J call may be wrong; the DNA end is better matched by TRBJ2-7. The CDR3 sequence is 17 residues long. In germline, CDR1 is ENHRY, CDR2 SYGVKD. DNA for the CDR3: TGTGCCACACGTGGCCGTTTCGGGGACAGGGTCCCCTACGAGCAGTACTTC. Residues: CATRGRFGDRVPYEQYF.

The chain is built from TRBV11-2 and TRBJ1-1; 7 nucleotides agree with TRBD1. The CDR3 length is 13 residues. V lost 4 bases, J lost 4 bases, and 3 bases stayed unmatched. CDR1 is SGHAT and CDR2 is FQNNGV in the germline V gene. DNA of the CDR3: TGTGCCAGCAGCTACAACAGGGGCACTGAAGCTTTCTTT. Its translation is CASSYNRGTEAFF. The whole variable domain, remainder taken from reference TRBV11-2 and TRBJ1-1, is EAGVAQSPRYKIIEKRQSVAFWCNPISGHATLYWYQQILGQGPKLLIQFQNNGVVDDSQLPKDRFSAERLKGVDSTLKIQPAKLEDSAVYLCASSYNRGTEAFFGQGTRLTVV.

The chain combines TRBV27 with TRBJ1-2; TRBD1 matches 7 bases. CDR1 and CDR2 from the germline V gene are MNHEY and SMNVEV (reference sequence). With 10 bases clipped from V and 8 bases from J, the junction kept 10 bases outside the gene matches. The CDR3 sequence is 12 residues long. The CDR3 is CATHDRVVGYTF. The CDR3 DNA sequence: TGTGCCACCCACGACAGGGTCGTCGGCTACACCTTC.

V gene TRBV29-1 combines with J gene TRBJ2-1; a weak D match, TRBD1 (6 bases). The CDR3 is made up of 14 amino acids. The V gene lost 6 bases and the J gene lost 2 bases, with 14 bases spanning the gap. The V gene's germline CDR1 is SQVTM and CDR2 ANQGSEA. CDR3 nucleotides: TGCAGCGTACCGGGCCCAGGGGCCTACAATGAGCAGTTCTTC. It codes for CSVPGPGAYNEQFF.

This chain joins TRBV7-3 and TRBJ2-1; possible D gene TRBD2, 6 bases. Trimming took off 5 bases at V and 0 bases at J, with 11 bases between the two ends. Per the germline V gene, CDR1 is SGHTA and CDR2 is FQGTGA. The CDR3 sequence is 15 residues long. The CDR3 here is CASSRLAASYNEQFF. CDR3 DNA sequence: TGTGCCAGCAGCAGATTAGCGGCCTCCTACAATGAGCAGTTCTTC.